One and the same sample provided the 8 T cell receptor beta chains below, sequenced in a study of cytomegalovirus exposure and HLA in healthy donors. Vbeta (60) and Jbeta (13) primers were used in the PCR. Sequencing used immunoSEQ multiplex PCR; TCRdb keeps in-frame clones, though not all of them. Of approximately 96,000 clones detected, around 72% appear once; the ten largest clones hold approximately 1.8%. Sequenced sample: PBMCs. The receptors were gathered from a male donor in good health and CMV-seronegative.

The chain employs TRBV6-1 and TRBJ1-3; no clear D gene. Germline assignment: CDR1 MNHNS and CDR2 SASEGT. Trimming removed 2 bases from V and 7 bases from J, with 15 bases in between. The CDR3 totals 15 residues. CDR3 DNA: TGTGCCAGCAGTGAATTAACCGCCGCGAGGAACACCATATATTTT. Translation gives CASSELTAARNTIYF.

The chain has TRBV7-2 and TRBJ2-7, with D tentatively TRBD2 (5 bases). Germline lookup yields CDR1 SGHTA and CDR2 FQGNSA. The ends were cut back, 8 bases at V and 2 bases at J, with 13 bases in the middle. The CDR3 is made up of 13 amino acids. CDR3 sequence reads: CASGRALAYEQYF. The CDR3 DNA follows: TGTGCCAGCGGGCGGGCCCTTGCCTACGAGCAGTACTTC.

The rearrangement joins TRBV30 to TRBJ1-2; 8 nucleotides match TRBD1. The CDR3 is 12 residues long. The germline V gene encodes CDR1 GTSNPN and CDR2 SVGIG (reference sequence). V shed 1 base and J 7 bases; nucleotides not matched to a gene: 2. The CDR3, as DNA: TGTGCCTGGAGTGCAGGGGGCGGTGGCTACACCTTC. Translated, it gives CAWSAGGGGYTF.

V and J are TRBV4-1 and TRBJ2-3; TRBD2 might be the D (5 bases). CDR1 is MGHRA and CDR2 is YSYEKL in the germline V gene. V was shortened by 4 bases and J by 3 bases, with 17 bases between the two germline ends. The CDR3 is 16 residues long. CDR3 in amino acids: CASSRIPQTGTDTQYF. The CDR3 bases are TGCGCCAGCAGCCGCATACCTCAAACGGGGACAGATACGCAGTATTTT.

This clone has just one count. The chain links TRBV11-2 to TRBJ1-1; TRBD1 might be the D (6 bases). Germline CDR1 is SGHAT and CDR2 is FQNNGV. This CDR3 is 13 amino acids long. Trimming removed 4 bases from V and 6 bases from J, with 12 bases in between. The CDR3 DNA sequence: TGTGCCAGCAGCTGGAACAGGGTCCCTGAAGCTTTCTTT. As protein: CASSWNRVPEAFF.

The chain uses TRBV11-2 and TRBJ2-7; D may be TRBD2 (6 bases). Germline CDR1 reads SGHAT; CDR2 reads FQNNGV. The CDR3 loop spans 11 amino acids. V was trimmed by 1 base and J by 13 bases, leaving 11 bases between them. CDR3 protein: CASSLGTGGYF. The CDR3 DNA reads TGTGCCAGCAGCTTAGGGACCGGGGGATACTTC.

CDR3 region: CASSPQGASRADTQYF. As DNA, the CDR3 is TGTGCCAGCAGCCCCCAGGGGGCATCGAGGGCAGATACGCAGTATTTT. This chain links TRBV4-2 with TRBJ2-3, with TRBD1 matching 8 bases. Unmatched junction bases numbered 10, after V lost 4 bases and J lost 4 bases. Germline V gives CDR1 LGHNA, CDR2 YNFKEQ. This CDR3 is built from 16 residues.

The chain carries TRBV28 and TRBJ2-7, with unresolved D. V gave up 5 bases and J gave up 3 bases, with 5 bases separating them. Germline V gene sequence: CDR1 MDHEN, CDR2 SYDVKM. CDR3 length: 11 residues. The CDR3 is CASSTHYEQYF. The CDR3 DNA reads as TGTGCCAGCAGTACACACTACGAGCAGTACTTC. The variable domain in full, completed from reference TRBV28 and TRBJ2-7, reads DVKVTQSSRYLVKRTGEKVFLECVQDMDHENMFWYRQDPGLGLRLIYFSYDVKMKEKGDIPEGYSVSREKKERFSLILESASTNQTSMYLCASSTHYEQYFGPGTRLTVT.